A single T cell receptor beta chain is shown here with its context. The data are from a study of control samples from healthy donors and cancer patients. Trimming stripped 3 bases from V and 5 bases from J, with 8 bases between. CDR1 and CDR2 (germline): MGHDK, SYGVNS. The CDR3 extends over 13 amino acids. Libraries were prepared by immunoSEQ multiplex PCR; TCRdb keeps only in-frame clonotypes and omits some of them. Counted here are roughly 100,000 clones, about 91% occurring once; the ten biggest clones make up about 2.5%. This TCR was recovered from a woman aged 18-35 years in good health. The chain couples TRBV25-1 to TRBJ1-3, with D uncertain. Sequenced input: blood. CDR3 sequence reads: CASSEVRRNTIYF. The CDR3 bases are TGTGCCAGCAGTGAGGTCCGCCGAAACACCATATATTTT.